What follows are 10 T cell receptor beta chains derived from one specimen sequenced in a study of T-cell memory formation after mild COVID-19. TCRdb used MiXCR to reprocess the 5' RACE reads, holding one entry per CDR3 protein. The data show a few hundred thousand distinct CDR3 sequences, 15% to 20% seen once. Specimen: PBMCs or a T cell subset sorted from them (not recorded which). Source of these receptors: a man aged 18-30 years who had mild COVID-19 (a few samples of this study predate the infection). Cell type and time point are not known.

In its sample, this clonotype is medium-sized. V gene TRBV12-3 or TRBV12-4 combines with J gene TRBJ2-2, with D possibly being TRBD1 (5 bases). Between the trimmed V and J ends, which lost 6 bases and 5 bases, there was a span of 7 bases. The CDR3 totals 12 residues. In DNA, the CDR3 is TGTGCCAGCAGCCAGGGAACCGGGGAGCTGTTTTTT. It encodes CASSQGTGELFF.

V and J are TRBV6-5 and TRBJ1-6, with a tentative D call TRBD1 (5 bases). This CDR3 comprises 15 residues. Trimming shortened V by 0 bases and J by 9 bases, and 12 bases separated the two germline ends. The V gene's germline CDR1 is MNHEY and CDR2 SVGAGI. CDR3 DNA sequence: TGTGCCAGCAGTTACTCGCACCTCCAGGGTTCACCCCTCCACTTT. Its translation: CASSYSHLQGSPLHF.

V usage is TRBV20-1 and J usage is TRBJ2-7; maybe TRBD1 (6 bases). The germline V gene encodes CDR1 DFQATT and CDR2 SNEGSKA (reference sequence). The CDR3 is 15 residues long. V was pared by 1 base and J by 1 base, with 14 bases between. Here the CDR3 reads CSARGSGEWSYEQYF. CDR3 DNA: TGCAGTGCTAGAGGATCAGGGGAATGGTCCTACGAGCAGTACTTC.

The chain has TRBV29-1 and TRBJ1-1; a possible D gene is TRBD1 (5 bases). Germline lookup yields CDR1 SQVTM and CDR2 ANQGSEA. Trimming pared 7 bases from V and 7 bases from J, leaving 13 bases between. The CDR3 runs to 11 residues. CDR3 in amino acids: CSALWGYEAFF. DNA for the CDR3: TGCAGCGCCCTGTGGGGCTATGAAGCTTTCTTT.

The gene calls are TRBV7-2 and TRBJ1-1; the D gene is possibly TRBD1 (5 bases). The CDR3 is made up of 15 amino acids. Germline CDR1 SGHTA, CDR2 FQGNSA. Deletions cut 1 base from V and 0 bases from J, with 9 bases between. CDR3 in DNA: TGTGCCAGCAGCTTAGTTCCGGACATGAACACTGAAGCTTTCTTT. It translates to CASSLVPDMNTEAFF. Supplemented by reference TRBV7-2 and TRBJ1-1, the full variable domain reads GAGVSQSPSNKVTEKGKDVELRCDPISGHTALYWYRQSLGQGLEFLIYFQGNSAPDKSGLPSDRFSAERTGGSVSTLTIQRTQQEDSAVYLCASSLVPDMNTEAFFGQGTRLTVV.

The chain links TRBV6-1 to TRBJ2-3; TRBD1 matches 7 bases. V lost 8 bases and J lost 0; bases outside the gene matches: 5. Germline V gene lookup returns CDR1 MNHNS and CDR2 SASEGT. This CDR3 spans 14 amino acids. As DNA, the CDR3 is TGTGCCAGCCAGACAGGGTTTAGCACAGATACGCAGTATTTT. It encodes CASQTGFSTDTQYF.

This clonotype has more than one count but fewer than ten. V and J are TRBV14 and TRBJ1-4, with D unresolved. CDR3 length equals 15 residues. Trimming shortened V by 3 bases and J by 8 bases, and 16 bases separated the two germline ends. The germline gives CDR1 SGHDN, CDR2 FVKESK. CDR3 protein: CASSHLGYDPEKLFF. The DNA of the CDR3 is TGTGCCAGCAGCCACCTGGGCTATGACCCAGAAAAACTGTTTTTT.

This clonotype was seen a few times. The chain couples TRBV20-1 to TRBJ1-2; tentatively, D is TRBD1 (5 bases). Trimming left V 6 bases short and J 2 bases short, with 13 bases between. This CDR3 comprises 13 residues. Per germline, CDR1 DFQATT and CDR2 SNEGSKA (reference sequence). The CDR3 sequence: CSASPPGNYGYTF. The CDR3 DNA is TGCAGTGCCTCTCCCCCAGGGAACTATGGCTACACCTTC.

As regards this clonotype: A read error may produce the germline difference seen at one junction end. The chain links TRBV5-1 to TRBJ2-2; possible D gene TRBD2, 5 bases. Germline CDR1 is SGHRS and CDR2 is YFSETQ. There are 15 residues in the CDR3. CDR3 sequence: CASRLPRANTGELLF. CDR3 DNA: TGCGCCAGCAGGTTACCCCGGGCGAACACCGGGGAGCTGTTGTTT.

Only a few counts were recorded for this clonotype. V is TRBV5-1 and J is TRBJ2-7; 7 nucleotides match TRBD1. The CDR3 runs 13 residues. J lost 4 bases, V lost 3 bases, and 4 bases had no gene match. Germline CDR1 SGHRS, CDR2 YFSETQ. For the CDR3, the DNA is TGCGCCAGCAGCTCGACAGGGATTTACGAGCAGTACTTC. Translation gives CASSSTGIYEQYF. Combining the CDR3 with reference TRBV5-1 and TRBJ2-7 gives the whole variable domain KAGVTQTPRYLIKTRGQQVTLSCSPISGHRSVSWYQQTPGQGLQFLFEYFSETQRNKGNFPGRFSGRQFSNSRSEMNVSTLELGDSALYLCASSSTGIYEQYFGPGTRLTVT.